The next 29 T cell receptor beta chains were all read from a single sample in a study of CDR3 diversity in severe acne. MiXCR, run by TCRdb on the PCR reads, gives a single entry per CDR3 protein. The sample records almost 85,000 distinct CDR3 sequences, 45% to 60% being singletons. The sequencing sample was made of blood. These receptor sequences come from a male donor in good health, without acne.

The gene calls are TRBV7-3 and TRBJ2-5; 8 positions agree with TRBD2. Trimming took 3 bases from V and 5 from J; bases not matched to a gene: 11. This CDR3 comprises 16 residues. Germline V gene lookup returns CDR1 SGHTA and CDR2 FQGTGA. The CDR3 is CASSLDREGGGETQYF. The CDR3, as DNA: TGTGCCAGCAGCTTGGACCGGGAGGGCGGAGGGGAGACCCAGTACTTC.

A note on this clonotype: At one boundary the junction diverges from the germline segment, which might be a read error. The chain has TRBV6-1 and TRBJ1-1; TRBD1 matches at 8 bases. There are 13 residues in the CDR3. Germline CDR1 reads MNHNS; CDR2 reads SASEGT. The CDR3 DNA sequence: TGCGCCAGCAGGCTCGGGACAGGTCGTGGAGCTTTCTTT. It translates to CASRLGTGRGAFF.

This clonotype was observed at least ten times. The rearrangement uses TRBV11-1 and TRBJ2-7; D perhaps matches TRBD2 (6 bases). Trimming stripped 1 base from V and 4 bases from J, with 17 bases between. The CDR3 runs 16 residues. Looked up from germline, CDR1 is SGHAT and CDR2 is FQDESV (reference sequence). CDR3 DNA: TGTGCCAGCAGCTTAGGCGGGGTAAGACCCTTTTACGAGCAGTACTTC. Translating it yields CASSLGGVRPFYEQYF.

This clonotype was counted many times. This chain connects TRBV25-1 to TRBJ1-1; D remains ambiguous. In germline, CDR1 is MGHDK, CDR2 SYGVNS. The CDR3 is 12 amino acids. V was trimmed by 6 bases and J by 2 bases, leaving 7 bases between them. For the CDR3, the DNA is TGTGCCAGCAGACCGGGAAACACTGAAGCTTTCTTT. It encodes CASRPGNTEAFF.

This chain uses TRBV10-3 with TRBJ1-1; 7 positions match TRBD1. Germline loops: CDR1 ENHRY, CDR2 SYGVKD. J gave up 7 bases and V 8 bases, and 10 bases lay outside the gene matches. This CDR3 has 13 residues. The CDR3 loop is CAIGYRQGIEAFF. CDR3 nucleotides: TGTGCCATCGGTTATCGACAGGGTATTGAAGCTTTCTTT.

This chain links TRBV7-3 with TRBJ2-1; D unresolved. The CDR3 has 13 residues. The V end was cut by 7 bases, the J end by 9 bases, with 16 bases between. Germline V CDR1 and CDR2: SGHTA, FQGTGA. CDR3 sequence (DNA): TGTGCCAGCACGCTCAGTGTTGGCACTGAGCAGTTCTTC. This codes for CASTLSVGTEQFF.

This clonotype was picked up many times. The chain uses TRBV11-3 and TRBJ2-3; 9 bases line up with TRBD2. The length of the CDR3 is 16 residues. J gave up 6 bases and V 5 bases, and 12 bases lay outside the gene matches. Germline V CDR1 and CDR2: SGHNT, YENEEA. The CDR3 loop reads CASSPVAGVGLDTQYF. The CDR3 DNA reads TGTGCCAGCAGCCCGGTAGCGGGAGTGGGTCTGGATACGCAGTATTTT.

The chain recombines TRBV9 with TRBJ2-3; 8 bases map to TRBD2. Germline CDR1 and CDR2: SGDLS and YYNGEE. J lost 4 bases, V lost 4 bases, and 5 bases had no gene match. The CDR3 covers 14 residues. The CDR3 sequence is CASSPQAGADTQYF. In DNA form, the CDR3 reads TGTGCCAGCAGCCCCCAAGCGGGAGCAGATACGCAGTATTTT.

Concerning this clonotype: The conserved phenylalanine or tryptophan is not found at the CDR3 terminus, so this likely reflects a read error. The chain links TRBV2 to TRBJ1-1; D unresolved. The CDR3 runs to 12 residues. Germline values: CDR1 SNHLY, CDR2 FYNNEI. The CDR3 nucleotides read TGTGCCCGCAGCCGCGTGAACACTGAAGCTTTCCTT. Translation gives CARSRVNTEAFL.

J is TRBJ2-7 and V is TRBV5-5; D unresolved. The CDR3 has 14 residues. With 0 bases removed from V and 2 bases from J, the gap between germline ends came to 9 bases. Germline CDR1 SGHKS, CDR2 YYEKEE (reference sequence). CDR3 DNA: TGTGCCAGCAGCTTGGCGGCAGGTACCTACGAGCAGTACTTC. It translates to CASSLAAGTYEQYF.

The chain has TRBV29-1 and TRBJ2-3; tentatively, D is TRBD1 (5 bases). This CDR3 has 16 amino acids. CDR1 is SQVTM, CDR2 ANQGSEA, per germline. V lost 4 bases to trimming and J lost 11 bases, with 28 bases between them. The CDR3 region is CSVGGETVSSYNEQYF. CDR3 in DNA: TGCAGCGTTGGGGGCGAGACAGTCAGCTCCTACAATGAGCAGTATTTT.

This chain joins TRBV15 and TRBJ2-3, with TRBD2 matching over 10 bases. V trimming: 9 bases; J trimming: 9 bases; junction bases outside the gene matches: 12. CDR3 size: 14 residues. The V gene's germline CDR1 is LNHNV and CDR2 YYDKDF (reference sequence). CDR3 DNA: TGTGCCACGGCGGCTAGCGGGGGCAGTGTGACGCAGTATTTT. This encodes CATAASGGSVTQYF.

Details on this clonotype: The limits of the CDR3 on the DNA are not certain, so only TCRdb's listed CDR3 is given. This chain uses TRBV29-1 with TRBJ1-1. Germline loops: CDR1 SQVTM, CDR2 ANQGSEA. The CDR3 is 18 residues long, ends included. The CDR3 protein is CSIYLCSGSDTSNTEAFF.

This clonotype came up many times. This chain links TRBV6-2 or TRBV6-3 with TRBJ1-1; D not resolved. Germline V gene sequence: CDR1 MNHEY, CDR2 SVGEGT. The CDR3 totals 14 residues. The V end lost 3 bases, the J end lost 1 base, and 9 bases lay between the germline ends. CDR3 sequence reads: CASSYLLTNTEAFF. The CDR3 coding sequence is TGTGCCAGCAGTTATCTCTTGACGAACACTGAAGCTTTCTTT.

V and J are TRBV5-1 and TRBJ1-1; D gene unclear. CDR1 is SGHRS and CDR2 is YFSETQ in the germline V gene. Deletions cut 0 bases from V and 4 bases from J, with 13 bases between. This CDR3 has 15 residues. The CDR3 nucleotides read TGCGCCAGCAGCTTGGGAAGGTTGATAGTCACTGAAGCTTTCTTT. It is translated as CASSLGRLIVTEAFF.

Here the CDR3 DNA reads TGTGCCACCAGCGGGGGGGCGGGTGAGCAGTTCTTC. Protein: CATSGGAGEQFF. The chain is built from TRBV15 and TRBJ2-1; D perhaps matches TRBD2 (7 bases). The CDR3 has 12 residues. Trimming removed 5 bases at V and 9 bases at J, with 11 bases between. Germline CDR1 reads LNHNV; CDR2 reads YYDKDF (reference sequence).

V and J are TRBV24-1 and TRBJ2-7, with 11 nucleotides matching TRBD2. The length of the CDR3 is 16 residues. Germline loops: CDR1 KGHDR, CDR2 SFDVKD. V lost 4 bases, J lost 0 bases, and 4 bases stayed unmatched. Here the CDR3 DNA reads TGTGCCACCAGTGACCGCGGGACTAGCGGCTCCTACGAGCAGTACTTC. Encoded protein: CATSDRGTSGSYEQYF.

This clonotype has ten or more counts. The chain recombines TRBV2 with TRBJ2-1; TRBD2 matches at 7 bases. This CDR3 contains 13 residues. The V gene's germline CDR1 is SNHLY and CDR2 FYNNEI. The J segment lost 6 bases and the V segment lost 3 bases, leaving 2 bases of the junction unmatched. CDR3 region: CASSDGEGNEQFF. DNA for the CDR3: TGTGCCAGCAGTGACGGGGAGGGCAATGAGCAGTTCTTC.

By its share, this clonotype is medium-sized. This chain links TRBV2 with TRBJ2-7, with 7 bases matching TRBD2. Germline V CDR1 and CDR2: SNHLY, FYNNEI. The CDR3 length is 14 residues. The V segment lost 8 bases and the J segment 4 bases; nucleotides outside the gene matches: 11. For the CDR3, the DNA is TGTGCCAGCGCCGGGCTAGCGGAGACTTACGAGCAGTACTTC. Amino acids: CASAGLAETYEQYF.

This clonotype is deemed medium-sized. The rearrangement links TRBV5-1 to TRBJ2-7, with TRBD1 as a possible D gene (5 bases). CDR3 length: 13 amino acids. The germline V gene encodes CDR1 SGHRS and CDR2 YFSETQ. The V end was cut by 1 base, the J end by 4 bases, with 9 bases between. CDR3 sequence (DNA): TGCGCCAGCAGCTTGCCAGGGCGGTACGAGCAGTACTTC. Translated, it gives CASSLPGRYEQYF.

The chain is built from TRBV15 and TRBJ2-7, with 12 bases that match TRBD2. V dropped 5 bases and J dropped 2; count of bases not matched to a gene: 4. The CDR3 length is 15 residues. Germline CDR1 reads LNHNV; CDR2 reads YYDKDF (reference sequence). The CDR3 sequence: CATSAGLAGPYEQYF. CDR3 in DNA: TGTGCCACCAGCGCCGGACTAGCGGGGCCCTACGAGCAGTACTTC.

This clonotype occurred many times. The genes are TRBV2 and TRBJ1-5; 10 bases map to TRBD1. Germline V gene lookup returns CDR1 SNHLY and CDR2 FYNNEI. This CDR3 has 16 residues. Trimming cost V 5 bases and J 5 bases; bases outside gene matches: 9. DNA for the CDR3: TGTGCCAGCAGTCAGCGAGGACAGGGGGGATATCAGCCCCAGCATTTT. This codes for CASSQRGQGGYQPQHF.

The chain carries TRBV4-1 and TRBJ2-6; possible D gene TRBD1, 5 bases. V lost 0 bases, J lost 0 bases, and 6 bases lay in between. Per the germline V gene, CDR1 is MGHRA and CDR2 is YSYEKL. The CDR3 spans 16 residues. The CDR3 loop reads CASSQDGASGANVLTF. CDR3 nucleotide sequence: TGCGCCAGCAGCCAAGATGGGGCCTCTGGGGCCAACGTCCTGACTTTC.

The sample holds a few counts of this clonotype. This sequence joins TRBV10-3 and TRBJ1-1, with 7 positions matching TRBD1. The CDR3 spans 13 residues. CDR1 ENHRY and CDR2 SYGVKD come from the germline V gene. The ends lost 8 bases at V and 3 bases at J; junction bases unmatched: 6. CDR3 sequence: CAISSGTDTEAFF. CDR3 sequence (DNA): TGTGCCATCTCTTCCGGGACAGACACTGAAGCTTTCTTT.

For this clonotype: An end of the junction does not agree with germline; a read error may underlie this. The chain couples TRBV20-1 to TRBJ2-7; D is unresolved. The CDR3 contains 13 residues. Germline-derived CDR1 and CDR2 are DFQATT and SNEGSKA (reference sequence). As DNA, the CDR3 is TGCAGTGCGACCCTCCGACTTCAGGCCAAACATCTCTTC. Its translation is CSATLRLQAKHLF.

At least ten counts were recorded for this clonotype. The CDR3 nucleotides are TGTGCCAGCAGCTTGGCCAGGTGGCAGGGGGCTGAAGCTTTCTTT. It encodes CASSLARWQGAEAFF. V and J are TRBV5-4 and TRBJ1-1, with 7 positions matching TRBD1. Per the germline V gene, CDR1 is SGHNT and CDR2 is YYREEE (reference sequence). V was pared by 0 bases and J by 6 bases, with 8 bases of the junction left unmatched. The CDR3 has 15 amino acids. Complete variable domain (other parts from reference TRBV5-4 and TRBJ1-1): ETGVTQSPTHLIKTRGQQVTLRCSSQSGHNTVSWYQQALGQGPQFIFQYYREEENGRGNFPPRFSGLQFPNYSSELNVNALELDDSALYLCASSLARWQGAEAFFGQGTRLTVV.

At least ten counts were recorded for this clonotype. V is TRBV28 and J is TRBJ2-7, with 8 bases that match TRBD1. J gave up 2 bases and V 2 bases, and 11 bases lay outside the gene matches. The CDR3 extends over 17 amino acids. Germline V gene sequence: CDR1 MDHEN, CDR2 SYDVKM. The CDR3 sequence: CASSLEMADRAPYEQYF. CDR3 DNA sequence: TGTGCCAGCAGTTTAGAGATGGCGGACAGGGCCCCCTACGAGCAGTACTTC.

This chain connects TRBV12-3 or TRBV12-4 to TRBJ1-1, with D uncertain. The CDR3 loop spans 13 amino acids. The V end lost 7 bases, the J end lost 5 bases, and 14 bases lay between the germline ends. The DNA for the CDR3 is TGTGCCAGCACCCGAGTTGGGGAGACTGAAGCTTTCTTT. Its translation: CASTRVGETEAFF.

The rearrangement uses TRBV12-3 or TRBV12-4 and TRBJ2-3; a possible D gene is TRBD1 (6 bases). The CDR3 consists of 17 residues. V lost 4 bases and J lost 2, with 19 bases in between. CDR3 in DNA: TGTGCCAGCAGTTCCAGCCCGGACAGCGAGAACACAGATACGCAGTATTTT. Its protein product is CASSSSPDSENTDTQYF.